This is a list of T cell receptor beta chains from one sample in a study of blood T cell repertoires in COVID-19. Only in-frame clones appear in the TCRdb table, and some are missing; sequencing was by immunoSEQ multiplex PCR. In the table there are approximately 100,000 clones, approximately 89% of which are singletons. Sequenced input: peripheral blood. These receptors were obtained from a woman older than 75 with active COVID-19. CDR3s include the opening cysteine and the closing phenylalanine or tryptophan. The order of the fields is V gene, D gene, J gene, clone size, CDR3 DNA, CDR3 protein. D genes are given only for firm matches. Expanded clones are given a class, and other clones once, few, many or no size at all.

v_call: TRBV2
d_call: -
j_call: TRBJ2-2
clone_size: -
cdr3_nt: TGTGCCAGCAGTACTCAGGGCACCGGGGAGCTGTTTTTT
cdr3_aa: CASSTQGTGELFF

v_call: TRBV15
d_call: TRBD1
j_call: TRBJ1-5
clone_size: -
cdr3_nt: TGTGCCACCAGCAGAGGTACCGGGACAGGGGGTCAGCCCCAGCATTTT
cdr3_aa: CATSRGTGTGGQPQHF

v_call: TRBV6-4
d_call: -
j_call: TRBJ1-5
clone_size: -
cdr3_nt: TGTGCCAGCACCGGCAATCAGCCCCAGCATTTT
cdr3_aa: CASTGNQPQHF

v_call: TRBV4-2
d_call: TRBD1
j_call: TRBJ2-5
clone_size: -
cdr3_nt: TGTGCCAGCAGCCTAGGGACAGAAGAGACCCAGTACTTC
cdr3_aa: CASSLGTEETQYF

v_call: TRBV28
d_call: -
j_call: TRBJ2-1
clone_size: -
cdr3_nt: TGTGCCAGCAGGCCGGCGGGCAGCTCCTACAATGAGCAGTTCTTC
cdr3_aa: CASRPAGSSYNEQFF

v_call: TRBV28
d_call: -
j_call: TRBJ2-5
clone_size: few
cdr3_nt: TGTGCCAGCAGTTTTTCGGCGGGGTCATGGGCCGTGGAAGAGACCCAGTACTTC
cdr3_aa: CASSFSAGSWAVEETQYF

v_call: TRBV14
d_call: -
j_call: TRBJ2-1
clone_size: -
cdr3_nt: TGTGCCGGTGAGCGCGGTGAGCAGTTCTTC
cdr3_aa: CAGERGEQFF

v_call: TRBV30
d_call: TRBD2
j_call: TRBJ2-1
clone_size: -
cdr3_nt: TGTGCCTGGACTAGCGGGAGTTTCTCCTACAATGAGCAGTTCTTC
cdr3_aa: CAWTSGSFSYNEQFF

v_call: TRBV10-2
d_call: TRBD2
j_call: TRBJ2-7
clone_size: -
cdr3_nt: TGCGCCAGTACACTAGCGGGAGGCGAGCAGTACTTC
cdr3_aa: CASTLAGGEQYF

v_call: TRBV28
d_call: -
j_call: TRBJ1-1
clone_size: once
cdr3_nt: TGTGCCAGCAGTTTATACAGGAAGGGGGCTTTCTTT
cdr3_aa: CASSLYRKGAFF

v_call: TRBV28
d_call: TRBD1
j_call: TRBJ2-2
clone_size: -
cdr3_nt: TGTGCCAGCAGTCTACCGGGACAGGGGGTCGGCGGGGAGCTGTTTTTT
cdr3_aa: CASSLPGQGVGGELFF

v_call: TRBV5-5
d_call: -
j_call: TRBJ2-2
clone_size: -
cdr3_nt: TGTGCCAGCAGCTTAGGCTCTAGCGTTGGCACCGGGGAGCTGTTTTTT
cdr3_aa: CASSLGSSVGTGELFF

v_call: TRBV19
d_call: -
j_call: TRBJ1-5
clone_size: -
cdr3_nt: TGTGCCAGTAGTGGGACGGGAGGCGGCAATCAGCCCCAGCATTTT
cdr3_aa: CASSGTGGGNQPQHF

v_call: TRBV9
d_call: TRBD1
j_call: TRBJ1-2
clone_size: few
cdr3_nt: TGTGCCAGCAGCGCCTACAGGGGCCTAGGTGGCTACACCTTC
cdr3_aa: CASSAYRGLGGYTF

v_call: TRBV30
d_call: -
j_call: TRBJ2-5
clone_size: -
cdr3_nt: TGTGCCTGGACTATTGGGCGAAGGGAGACCCAGTACTTC
cdr3_aa: CAWTIGRRETQYF

v_call: TRBV28
d_call: -
j_call: TRBJ1-2
clone_size: -
cdr3_nt: TGTGCCAGCAGTTTGGACAGATTTGGTGGCTACACCTTC
cdr3_aa: CASSLDRFGGYTF

v_call: TRBV28
d_call: TRBD2
j_call: TRBJ2-3
clone_size: -
cdr3_nt: TGTGCCAGCAGTCCCCAAGGACTAGCACTTCGCACAGATACGCAGTATTTT
cdr3_aa: CASSPQGLALRTDTQYF

v_call: TRBV9
d_call: -
j_call: TRBJ2-5
clone_size: -
cdr3_nt: TGTGCCAGCAGCGTAGGTGGTAGCGGAGGCCGCGGGGAGACCCAGTACTTC
cdr3_aa: CASSVGGSGGRGETQYF

v_call: TRBV18
d_call: -
j_call: TRBJ2-5
clone_size: once
cdr3_nt: TGTGCCAGCTCACCGCTCCTTCAGGGTGGACAGACCCAGTACTTC
cdr3_aa: CASSPLLQGGQTQYF

v_call: TRBV7-2
d_call: -
j_call: TRBJ1-5
clone_size: -
cdr3_nt: TGTGCCAGCAGCTTCCAAGGGGGCAATCAGCCCCAGCATTTT
cdr3_aa: CASSFQGGNQPQHF

v_call: TRBV19
d_call: TRBD1
j_call: TRBJ2-2
clone_size: once
cdr3_nt: TGTGCCAGTAGTACGGACAGGCAGTCGGCGCTGTTTTTT
cdr3_aa: CASSTDRQSALFF

v_call: TRBV11-2
d_call: -
j_call: TRBJ2-2
clone_size: -
cdr3_nt: TGTGCCAGCAGCCTATACTCGAACACCGGGGAGCTGTTTTTT
cdr3_aa: CASSLYSNTGELFF

v_call: TRBV4-2
d_call: TRBD1
j_call: TRBJ1-2
clone_size: few
cdr3_nt: TGTGCCAGCAGGTCAGACAGGGCGGACTATGGCTACACCTTC
cdr3_aa: CASRSDRADYGYTF

v_call: TRBV6-5
d_call: TRBD2
j_call: TRBJ2-3
clone_size: -
cdr3_nt: TGTGCCAGCCTTACTAGCGTCAGCACAGATACGCAGTATTTT
cdr3_aa: CASLTSVSTDTQYF

v_call: TRBV19
d_call: -
j_call: TRBJ2-1
clone_size: -
cdr3_nt: TGTGCCAGTACCTCCGCGCGGGCTAGCGGAGGGGGTGAGCAGTTCTTC
cdr3_aa: CASTSARASGGGEQFF

v_call: TRBV5-1
d_call: TRBD2
j_call: TRBJ2-1
clone_size: -
cdr3_nt: TGCGCCAGCAGCTTGGGGCTAGCGGGGTCCTCCTACAATGAGCAGTTCTTC
cdr3_aa: CASSLGLAGSSYNEQFF

v_call: TRBV7-2
d_call: TRBD2
j_call: TRBJ2-6
clone_size: -
cdr3_nt: TGTGCCAGCAGCTTACGAACGGGGGGGAGCTCTGGGGCCAACGTCCTGACTTTC
cdr3_aa: CASSLRTGGSSGANVLTF

v_call: TRBV28
d_call: TRBD1
j_call: TRBJ2-2
clone_size: -
cdr3_nt: TGTGCCAGCAGAAACCGGGACAGGGGGCGGACCGGGGAGCTGTTTTTT
cdr3_aa: CASRNRDRGRTGELFF

v_call: TRBV9
d_call: TRBD2
j_call: TRBJ2-5
clone_size: -
cdr3_nt: TGTGCCAGCAGCTTGGAACTAGCGGGAGAGGGAGAGACCCAGTACTTC
cdr3_aa: CASSLELAGEGETQYF

v_call: TRBV5-1
d_call: TRBD2
j_call: TRBJ2-1
clone_size: -
cdr3_nt: TGCGCCAGCAGCCAGACTAGCGGTACCCTCTATGAGCAGTTCTTC
cdr3_aa: CASSQTSGTLYEQFF

v_call: TRBV20-1
d_call: -
j_call: TRBJ1-1
clone_size: once
cdr3_nt: TGCAGTGCTAGTCGTACTGAAGCTTTCTTT
cdr3_aa: CSASRTEAFF

v_call: TRBV27
d_call: -
j_call: TRBJ1-6
clone_size: few
cdr3_nt: TGTGCCAGCAGTTTGGGCTTCTCCGATTCACCCCTCCACTTT
cdr3_aa: CASSLGFSDSPLHF

v_call: TRBV5-1
d_call: -
j_call: TRBJ2-2
clone_size: -
cdr3_nt: TGCGCCAGCAGCTTGGCGATGGGCCGGGAGCTGTTTTTT
cdr3_aa: CASSLAMGRELFF

v_call: TRBV5-1
d_call: TRBD2
j_call: TRBJ2-3
clone_size: -
cdr3_nt: TGCGCCAGCAGCTTAGAACTAGCGGGCAGGCGGACGCAGTATTTT
cdr3_aa: CASSLELAGRRTQYF

v_call: TRBV18
d_call: TRBD1
j_call: TRBJ2-7
clone_size: -
cdr3_nt: TGTGCCAGCTCACCCGGGACAGGGGAAGAGCAGTACTTC
cdr3_aa: CASSPGTGEEQYF

v_call: TRBV27
d_call: TRBD1
j_call: TRBJ1-4
clone_size: -
cdr3_nt: TGTGCCAGCAGTTTCTACAGGGGCGGTGAAAAACTGTTTTTT
cdr3_aa: CASSFYRGGEKLFF

v_call: TRBV6-5
d_call: -
j_call: TRBJ1-1
clone_size: -
cdr3_nt: TGTGCCAGCAGTTACAGGCGGGGGAGAATCGATGAAGCTTTCTTT
cdr3_aa: CASSYRRGRIDEAFF

v_call: TRBV19
d_call: -
j_call: TRBJ1-2
clone_size: -
cdr3_nt: TGTGCCAGTAGTATTGGAGGGTCTGGCTACACCTTC
cdr3_aa: CASSIGGSGYTF

v_call: TRBV6-5
d_call: -
j_call: TRBJ2-2
clone_size: once
cdr3_nt: TGTGCCAGCAGTTACTTCCACAGGGGGGGGACCGGGGAGCTGTTTTTT
cdr3_aa: CASSYFHRGGTGELFF

v_call: TRBV10-3
d_call: TRBD2
j_call: TRBJ2-7
clone_size: -
cdr3_nt: TGTGCCATCACCTCGCGACTAGCGGCAACCTACGAGCAGTACTTC
cdr3_aa: CAITSRLAATYEQYF

v_call: TRBV19
d_call: -
j_call: TRBJ2-3
clone_size: -
cdr3_nt: TGTGCCAGTAGTATAGGGTTTGGGGCAGCGAAGAGCACAGATACGCAGTATTTT
cdr3_aa: CASSIGFGAAKSTDTQYF

v_call: TRBV20-1
d_call: TRBD2
j_call: TRBJ2-7
clone_size: -
cdr3_nt: TGCAGTGCAAGACTAGCGGAGCAGTACTTC
cdr3_aa: CSARLAEQYF

v_call: TRBV5-6
d_call: -
j_call: TRBJ1-2
clone_size: -
cdr3_nt: TGTGCCAGCAGCTTGTGGCCTTCTTCGAATGGAGGAATTTTC
cdr3_aa: CASSLWPSSNGGIF

v_call: TRBV24-1
d_call: -
j_call: TRBJ2-1
clone_size: -
cdr3_nt: TGTGCCACCATACAGAGGCTAGCGTTGTACAATGAGCAGTTCTTC
cdr3_aa: CATIQRLALYNEQFF

v_call: TRBV9
d_call: -
j_call: TRBJ2-7
clone_size: -
cdr3_nt: TGTGCCAGCAGCCGACAGACACAAACCGACGAGCAGTACTTC
cdr3_aa: CASSRQTQTDEQYF

v_call: TRBV7-2
d_call: TRBD2
j_call: TRBJ2-7
clone_size: -
cdr3_nt: TGTGCCAGCAGCGGCTCGGCGGGAGGCGAGCAGTACTTC
cdr3_aa: CASSGSAGGEQYF

v_call: TRBV7-8
d_call: -
j_call: TRBJ2-7
clone_size: -
cdr3_nt: TGTGCCAGCAGCCCCCAGATCGAGCAGTACTTC
cdr3_aa: CASSPQIEQYF

v_call: TRBV18
d_call: -
j_call: TRBJ2-5
clone_size: -
cdr3_nt: TGTGCCAGCTCAGGTCGGGCACAGGTCCAAGAGACCCAGTACTTC
cdr3_aa: CASSGRAQVQETQYF

v_call: TRBV5-6
d_call: -
j_call: TRBJ1-4
clone_size: -
cdr3_nt: TGTGCCAGCAGCTCGGGGGGCAGGTTCGGTGAAAAACTGTTTTTT
cdr3_aa: CASSSGGRFGEKLFF

v_call: TRBV15
d_call: TRBD2
j_call: TRBJ2-2
clone_size: -
cdr3_nt: TGTGCCACCAGCAGAGCGGCGGGAGTCAGCACCGGGGAGCTGTTTTTT
cdr3_aa: CATSRAAGVSTGELFF

v_call: TRBV7-9
d_call: TRBD2
j_call: TRBJ2-5
clone_size: -
cdr3_nt: TGTGCCAGCAGCTTAGTGCGGGAGGGAGAGACCCAGTACTTC
cdr3_aa: CASSLVREGETQYF

v_call: TRBV5-5
d_call: TRBD1
j_call: TRBJ2-2
clone_size: -
cdr3_nt: TGTGCCAGCAGCTTGTGGACAGGGTACACCGGGGAGCTGTTTTTT
cdr3_aa: CASSLWTGYTGELFF

v_call: TRBV5-1
d_call: TRBD2
j_call: TRBJ2-7
clone_size: -
cdr3_nt: TGCGCCAGCAGCTTGGACGGGACTAGCGGGGTATACGAGCAGTACTTC
cdr3_aa: CASSLDGTSGVYEQYF